The source of this TCR beta chain is a study of T cells expressing NK-cell markers. The wider study: Source material for TCR beta repertoires consisted of sorted CD3+CD56+NKG2C+, CD3+CD56+NKG2C- and CD3+CD56-NKG2C+ T cells. One of the eight sequenced donors was seronegative, whereas the other seven were HCMV-seropositive.

TCRdb reprocessed the 5' RACE reads and reports one entry per CDR3 protein, with no DNA. This table lists about 450,000 distinct CDR3 sequences. For this clonotype: Its target is not known.

Study outcomes and limitations: Where several donors were concerned, these clonotypes also led the CD3+CD56-NKG2C+ fraction. CD8+ T cells in six or seven donors included dominant NKG2C+ clonotypes at roughly 1.0-7.0%.

The CDR3 is 16 amino acids. This rearrangement joins TRBV12-3 or TRBV12-4 to TRBJ2-1; TCRdb picks TRBD2, but there is no DNA to check that call. The TCR sequence derives from a woman aged 18 to 69 in good health. Input material: blood T cells: a sorted CD56 or NKG2C T cell subset, CD4+ or CD8+ T cells, or bulk PBMC T cells (not recorded which). The CDR3: CASNLHLGLAVDEQFF.